This T cell receptor (beta chain) comes out of a study of shared clonotypes between healthy human individuals. Note on this clone: Its antigen remains unknown.

The naive CD8 population came from CD45RO-negative cells selected for CCR7, without terminally differentiated effector memory CD45RA+ cells. This CDR3 is 15 amino acids long. Per the germline V gene, CDR1 is SGHVS and CDR2 is FQNEAQ. Trimming removed 7 bases from V and 0 bases from J, with 15 bases in between. Study conclusions and caveats: Represented genetic and exposure-history diversity was restricted by having few donors. Clonotype sharing among the donors was expected to vary with sequencing depth. Naive subsets usually exceeded memory subsets in estimated richness.

Profiling relied on immunoSEQ multiplex PCR, and the TCRdb table lists in-frame clones only, not all of them. The sample includes millions of clones, under 95% of them seen just once. The chain carries TRBV7-8 and TRBJ1-1; D gene ambiguous. The source of this sequence is a young man in good health. Some clones in this sample may be carry-over from other donors' samples. The material sequenced was naive CD8+ T cells from PBMCs. The CDR3 loop is CASNSLRVMNTEAFF. CDR3 in DNA: TGTGCCAGCAACTCTCTTAGGGTCATGAACACTGAAGCTTTCTTT.